A single T cell receptor (beta chain) is shown here with its context. Its antigen remains unidentified. The sample holds no much larger clone one base away, and base qualities are not on file. These data come from a study of shared clonotypes between healthy human individuals (dated by TCRdb to the early 2020s). For context, the study as a whole: The cohort comprised two women and a few men aged 18 to 49 years. Blood TCR repertoires of four to six healthy adults were deeply sequenced to estimate repertoire size and the extent of clonotype sharing between individuals. To increase sequencing depth and limit assay-specific biases, TCR repertoire library preparation and sequencing were carried out by different laboratories using diverse techniques. Each donor's leukapheresis produced roughly between about 0.9 and 9.5 billion PBMCs. For each donor, CD4 naive and CD4 memory were each given three plates, CD8 naive was given two plates, and CD8 memory was given one plate.

CD8 naive samples were CD45RO-negative cells positively selected for CCR7, giving a CD45RA+CCR7+ population that excluded TemRA cells. Donors were healthy HIV-negative adults with no recently reported acute infections or vaccinations. Every donor was a Caucasian adult residing in Nashville, Tennessee, USA. After blood collection by leukapheresis, PBMCs were isolated using Ficoll-Histopaque density gradient centrifugation and then cryopreserved in the vapor phase of liquid nitrogen. Purity and quantity of every magnetically sorted T cell population were checked by analytical flow cytometry. From each sorted fraction, genomic DNA was isolated and quantified by UV absorbance on a Nanodrop 2000c. Using the deep immunoSEQ assay, multiplex PCR amplified TCR CDR3 regions from genomic DNA. For each cell subset, the extracted genomic DNA was distributed evenly across all wells of several immunoSEQ 96-well plates, and each plate served as one replicate. For sorted subsets, roughly 200 ng of genomic DNA, equivalent to 30,000 or so T cell genomes, went into each replicate PCR. The purified libraries were quantified using a Qubit 3.0 fluorometer, sized with a Bioanalyzer 2100, and then quantified again using the KAPA Library Quantification kit. Every immunoSEQ 96-well plate was sequenced on a dedicated single-read 150-cycle Illumina NextSeq 550 flow cell. On the authors' methods: Because only junctional sequences without quality scores were contained in the immunoSEQ output, filtering matching that applied to full-length reads could not be performed. Sequences were annotated with PyIR, a Python wrapper for IgBLAST v1.9, and V/J genes and CDR3 were assigned using IMGT germline references. Reads were removed for weak V/J assignments (E-value above 1e-6), missing CDR3, stop codons, out-of-frame junctions, or ambiguous translated residues. V3J clonotypes were defined by identical inferred V gene, J gene, and CDR3 amino acid sequence. To compute the percentage overlap between repertoires, the number of shared unique clonotypes was divided by the size of the smaller repertoire. RTK rarefaction, the Chao1 estimator, and Recon v2.1 estimates of unobserved clonotypes were used to assess repertoire richness. Generation probabilities for all TCRbeta clonotypes obtained by the gDNA method from a few donors were computed using OLGA. TCRdb obtained this table from immuneACCESS and retained in-frame rearrangements with V and J assigned. These tables miss some clones; where compared with another copy, unresolved V genes account for less than half of the shortfall, and the remainder is unexplained. D and trimming come from the DNA, and the V and J calls and clone size come from that table. The sample includes approximately 810,000 clones, with 92% observed a single time. 24% of the sample rests with the top ten.

Here is what the overall study found, with its caveats: When several donors were compared, the shared fraction of clonotypes was 5% to 6.5% for naive CD4, about 4% for naive CD8, more than 2% for memory CD4, and 0.3% to 0.5% for memory CD8. Only blood was sampled, and tissue TCR repertoires likely differ from those in blood. The genetic and exposure-history diversity represented was limited by the small number of donors. Pairwise subsampling indicated that sequencing depth was expected to affect the degree of clonotype sharing among donors. Rarefaction of sorted-subset datasets indicated incomplete sequencing despite the large sequencing depth. Larger estimated clonotype richness was generally found for naive subsets than for memory subsets. Compared with non-shared clonotypes, the clonotypes found in all four sorted-subset donors had higher generation probabilities.

The sequence was collected from a man between 25 and 39 years old in good health. Sequencing input: naive CD8+ T cells sorted from blood. Sample cell subset or site, as interpreted from the label and publication: CD45RA+CCR7+.

The nucleotide sequence reads as follows: TGTGCCAGCAGTTTAATGGGAAAGACTAGCGGATACGAGCAGTACTTC. Translated, it reads CASSLMGKTSGYEQYF. The rearranged segments are TRBV27 and TRBJ2-7, and 9 junction bases match TRBD2. The germline V gene (reference sequence) sets CDR1 to MNHEY and CDR2 to SMNVEV. Trimming removed 2 bases from V and 4 bases from J; the gene matches leave 9 bases unexplained. Including cysteine and phenylalanine, the CDR3 has 16 amino acids. Only CDR3 DNA is held: 48 bases, read in frame from base 1.